One T cell receptor beta chain is described in this entry. Its antigen is unidentified. The data originate from a study of cytomegalovirus exposure and HLA in healthy donors. Study-wide results and limits: Cytomegalovirus status, reportedly, was diagnosed with high specificity and sensitivity by the classifier.

The PCR made use of 60 Vbeta and 13 Jbeta primers. The protocol was immunoSEQ multiplex PCR, while the TCRdb copy is restricted to in-frame clones and leaves out a portion. The table lists 190,000 or so clones, approximately 79% of them singletons. The CDR3 is 16 residues long. V was clipped by 3 bases and J by 0 bases; unmatched bases: 5. Germline CDR1 and CDR2: SEHNR and FQNEAQ (reference sequence). This chain joins TRBV7-9 and TRBJ2-3; the match to TRBD1 covers 8 bases. The clonotype comes from a girl aged 5 to 17 in good health and CMV-seropositive. The specimen sequenced was PBMCs. The CDR3 DNA sequence: TGTGCCAGCAGCTTTGGTGGACAGGGAAGCACAGATACGCAGTATTTT. Amino acids: CASSFGGQGSTDTQYF.